A selection of T cell receptor beta chains follows, all from one sample in a study of cytomegalovirus exposure and HLA in healthy donors. Libraries were prepared by immunoSEQ multiplex PCR; TCRdb keeps only in-frame clonotypes and omits some of them. The sample includes some 180,000 clones, around 75% of them seen just once. The sequenced sample was PBMCs. The receptors stem from a male donor in good health and CMV-seronegative. Each CDR3 is given with its conserved first and last residue. The D gene is left open where the match is weak. Some rows have no size entry. The others give once, few or many, or a class for an expanded clone.

TRBJ2-1	TRBD2	NA	15	TRBV10-3	CAINNLTSGYNEQFF	TGTGCCATCAATAACCTGACTAGCGGCTACAATGAGCAGTTCTTC
TRBJ2-1	TRBD2	few	13	TRBV7-9	CASSLGGAGGQFF	TGTGCCAGCAGCTTAGGGGGGGCGGGGGGACAGTTCTTC
TRBJ1-4	TRBD1	NA	13	TRBV6-5	CASRGQYNEKLFF	TGTGCCAGCAGGGGACAGTATAATGAAAAACTGTTTTTT
TRBJ1-2	NA	NA	15	TRBV5-1	CASSLGQEINYGYTF	TGCGCCAGCAGCTTGGGACAGGAGATTAACTATGGCTACACCTTC
TRBJ1-1	NA	few	11	TRBV25-1	CASNSYTEAFF	TGTGCCAGCAACTCGTACACTGAAGCTTTCTTT
TRBJ1-5	NA	NA	14	TRBV6-5	CASSYLGGNQPQHF	TGTGCCAGCAGTTACCTAGGGGGTAATCAGCCCCAGCATTTT
TRBJ1-5	NA	NA	14	TRBV6-5	CASSSSGLRQPQHF	TGTGCCAGCAGTTCCTCAGGTCTGCGGCAGCCCCAGCATTTT
TRBJ1-2	NA	few	13	TRBV30	CASSEDSYYGYTF	TGTGCCTCGTCCGAGGACAGCTACTATGGCTACACCTTC
TRBJ2-3	NA	NA	15	TRBV5-1	CASSLFDSSTDTQYF	TGCGCCAGCAGCTTGTTTGACTCCAGCACAGATACGCAGTATTTT
TRBJ2-7	TRBD1	NA	14	TRBV7-9	CASSLGDSSYEQYF	TGTGCCAGCAGCTTAGGGGACAGCTCCTACGAGCAGTACTTC
TRBJ2-2	TRBD1	NA	13	TRBV28	CATQGAGTGELFF	TGTGCCACCCAGGGGGCAGGGACCGGGGAGCTGTTTTTT
TRBJ2-3	NA	once	15	TRBV30	CAWSRASRFGDTQYF	TGTGCCTGGAGTAGGGCTAGCAGATTCGGAGATACGCAGTATTTT
TRBJ1-4	NA	NA	13	TRBV5-1	CASSSGDNEKLFF	TGCGCCAGCAGTTCAGGGGATAATGAAAAACTGTTTTTT
TRBJ1-2	TRBD1	NA	16	TRBV7-2	CASSLASQGANYGYTF	TGTGCCAGCAGCTTAGCCTCCCAGGGGGCGAACTATGGCTACACCTTC
TRBJ2-2	NA	NA	16	TRBV9	CASSVGGRSYTGELFF	TGTGCCAGCAGCGTAGGGGGCAGGTCCTACACCGGGGAGCTGTTTTTT
TRBJ2-7	TRBD2	NA	13	TRBV6-5	CASSWSGGREQYF	TGTGCCAGCAGTTGGAGCGGGGGACGCGAGCAGTACTTC
TRBJ2-7	NA	NA	13	TRBV5-6	CASLTKGAYEQYF	TGTGCCAGCCTAACGAAGGGGGCCTACGAGCAGTACTTC
TRBJ1-2	NA	once	12	TRBV7-2	CASSSMEYGYTF	TGTGCCAGCAGCTCAATGGAGTATGGCTACACCTTC
TRBJ2-1	TRBD2	few	16	TRBV7-8	CASRRLAGLNYNEQFF	TGTGCCAGCAGAAGACTAGCGGGACTCAACTACAATGAGCAGTTCTTC
TRBJ1-1	NA	NA	16	TRBV19	CASSTHRAGKNTEAFF	TGTGCCAGTAGTACCCACAGGGCAGGGAAGAACACTGAAGCTTTCTTT
TRBJ2-3	NA	few	13	TRBV29-1	CSVEAGSTDTQYF	TGCAGCGTTGAAGCGGGAAGCACAGATACGCAGTATTTT
TRBJ2-5	NA	NA	13	TRBV7-3	CASSQIRGETQYF	TGTGCCAGCAGCCAAATCAGGGGAGAGACCCAGTACTTC
TRBJ1-5	NA	NA	14	TRBV28	CASSGRASNQPQHF	TGTGCCAGCAGTGGCAGGGCTAGCAATCAGCCCCAGCATTTT
TRBJ2-2	NA	NA	14	TRBV7-9	CASSLDSSTGELFF	TGTGCCAGCAGCTTGGACAGCAGCACCGGGGAGCTGTTTTTT
TRBJ2-1	TRBD2	few	15	TRBV28	CASSVIAGGSNEQFF	TGTGCCAGCAGTGTAATAGCGGGAGGGAGCAATGAGCAGTTCTTC
TRBJ1-2	TRBD1	NA	12	TRBV27	CASSSTGNGYTF	TGTGCCAGCAGTTCGACAGGGAATGGCTACACCTTC
TRBJ2-3	TRBD2	NA	17	TRBV7-8	CASSLTWTSGPTDTQYF	TGTGCCAGCAGCTTAACCTGGACTAGCGGACCCACAGATACGCAGTATTTT